A single T cell receptor (beta chain) is shown here with its context. Its target is not known. The CDR3 length is 15 residues. Germline CDR1 reads MNHNY; CDR2 reads SVGAGI (reference sequence). V lost 6 bases to trimming and J lost 5 bases; unmatched junction nucleotides: 7. This specimen belongs to a study of cytomegalovirus exposure and HLA in healthy donors. Study information: In an earlier analysis, around 120 million unique TCR beta sequences were found from approximately 170 million T cells.

The primer mix had 60 Vbeta and 13 Jbeta primers. Produced via immunoSEQ multiplex PCR; TCRdb's table is partial and in-frame only. The table records 100,000 to 150,000 clones, around 73% of them present only once. Overall study findings and caveats: Upon later analysis, HLA-associated TCR beta chains proved more clonally expanded than other, equally common chains.

Those who donated were healthy bone marrow donors. The specimen was PBMCs. The TCR was taken from a female donor in good health and CMV-seronegative. The J gene is TRBJ2-5, the V gene TRBV6-6; 12 bases match TRBD1. In DNA, the CDR3 is TGTGCCAGCAGGCCAGGGACAGGGGGCGGTGAGACCCAGTACTTC. Translation: CASRPGTGGGETQYF.